Included here is one T cell receptor beta chain sequence, with context. Its matching antigen is unknown. Isolation recovered at least 6 million PBMCs from every sample. The record originates from a study of blood T cells in healthy people across ages. Study-level points and caveats: Estimated diversity that came from one million T cells was considered an underestimate. Expanded clonotype shifts may have been confounded, as the donors had an unknown CMV status.

With V trimmed by 1 base and J by 2 bases, 5 bases remained unmatched. Germline CDR1 is LGHNA and CDR2 is YNFKEQ. This CDR3 contains 17 residues. Next came a second PCR, run for about 7 to 12 cycles, which used a sample-barcoded 5' primer along with a J-beta primer mix. Via MiXCR, TCRdb re-called the 5' RACE reads, giving one row per CDR3 protein. The table shows approximately 600,000 distinct CDR3 sequences, with 45% to 65% occurring only once. This sequence originates from a man in his 60s in good health. This rearrangement joins TRBV4-2 to TRBJ2-3, with TRBD2 matching over 11 bases. The sequencing sample was made of blood. The CDR3 spells CASSQGVSGGVTDTQYF. As DNA, the CDR3 is TGTGCCAGCAGCCAAGGGGTTAGCGGGGGGGTCACAGATACGCAGTATTTT.